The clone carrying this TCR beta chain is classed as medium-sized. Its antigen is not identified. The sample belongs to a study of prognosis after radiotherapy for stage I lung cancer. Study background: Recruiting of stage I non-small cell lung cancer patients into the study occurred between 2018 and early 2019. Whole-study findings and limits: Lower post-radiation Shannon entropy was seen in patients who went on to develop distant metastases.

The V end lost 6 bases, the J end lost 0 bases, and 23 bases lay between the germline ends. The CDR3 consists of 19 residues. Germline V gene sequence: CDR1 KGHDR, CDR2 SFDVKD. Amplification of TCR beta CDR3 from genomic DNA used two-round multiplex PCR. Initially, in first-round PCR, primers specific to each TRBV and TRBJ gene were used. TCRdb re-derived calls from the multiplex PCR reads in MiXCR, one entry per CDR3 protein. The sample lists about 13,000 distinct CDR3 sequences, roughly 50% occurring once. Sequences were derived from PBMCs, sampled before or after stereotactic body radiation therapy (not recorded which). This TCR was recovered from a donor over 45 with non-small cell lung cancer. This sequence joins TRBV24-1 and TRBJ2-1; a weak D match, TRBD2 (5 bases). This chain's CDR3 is CATSCASQALESSYNEQFF. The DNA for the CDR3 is TGTGCCACCAGTTGCGCTAGCCAAGCCTTGGAAAGCTCCTACAATGAGCAGTTCTTC.